This TCR beta chain came from a study of response to subunit inactivated influenza vaccine. Study results and caveats: Authors suggested few new T cells are recruited by each seasonal influenza vaccination.

CDR1 and CDR2 from the germline V gene are MNHNS and SASEGT. The ends lost 5 bases at V and 5 bases at J; junction bases unmatched: 12. This CDR3 comprises 15 residues. TCRdb analysed the RT-PCR reads with MiXCR anew, one entry per CDR3 protein. Of about 780,000 distinct CDR3 sequences in the sample, less than 20% were seen once. Of note for this clonotype: Its specificity is unknown.

The specimen was PBMCs from blood, collected around 5 days after vaccination. This receptor was taken from a man over 45 who received an inactivated influenza vaccine. The rearrangement links TRBV6-1 to TRBJ2-7; 7 bases match TRBD1. DNA for the CDR3: TGTGCCAGCAGTAAAACAGGGGCCCTAGGGGACGAGCAGTACTTC. This encodes CASSKTGALGDEQYF.